This T cell receptor beta chain was found in a study of regulatory T cells in long-lasting Graves disease. CDR3 regions were amplified by Arm-PCR using iRepertoire HTBI primers to build TCR beta libraries. TCRdb used MiXCR to reprocess the multiplex PCR reads, holding one entry per CDR3 protein. The sample includes about 470,000 distinct CDR3 sequences, 20% to 25% of them seen just once. The time point was: persistent/refractory GD, antithyroid drugs over 5 years with positive TRAb. Extracted RNA from PBMCs served as the source of the TCR library. Trimming removed 2 bases at V and 5 bases at J, with 16 bases between. CDR1 and CDR2 (germline): SGHRS, YFSETQ. CDR3 length: 15 amino acids.

Sample: peripheral blood mononuclear cells (PBMCs), taken when the disease was refractory, from a patient treated with antithyroid drugs. J is TRBJ1-1 and V is TRBV5-1; D perhaps matches TRBD1 (5 bases). This receptor was identified in a female donor with Graves disease. This CDR3 reads CASSFGAGRRTEAFF. CDR3 bases: TGCGCCAGCAGCTTCGGGGCAGGGAGGAGAACTGAAGCTTTCTTT. The full variable domain, with the rest looked up from reference TRBV5-1 and TRBJ1-1, is KAGVTQTPRYLIKTRGQQVTLSCSPISGHRSVSWYQQTPGQGLQFLFEYFSETQRNKGNFPGRFSGRQFSNSRSEMNVSTLELGDSALYLCASSFGAGRRTEAFFGQGTRLTVV.